This passage covers 30 T cell receptor beta chains from one sample sequenced in a study of human T cells and chemical hapten exposure. TCRdb itself ran the RACE reads through MiXCR, one entry per CDR3 protein. This table holds 300,000 to 450,000 distinct CDR3 sequences, around 5% found once. The time point is: pre-sensitization, week 0. The treatment was: therapeutic diphenylcyclopropenone sensitization with weekly scalp DPC. The sample in question was whole blood, obtained in connection with sensitization to the hapten diphenylcyclopropenone (DPC). The receptors were gathered from a woman under 30 with alopecia areata. Some clones in this sample may be carry-over from other donors' samples.

This clonotype was seen many times. The rearrangement links TRBV6-5 to TRBJ1-5; D is unresolved. Per germline, CDR1 MNHEY and CDR2 SVGAGI. The CDR3 runs 13 residues. V was cut by 3 bases and J by 5 bases, with 8 bases left in between. The CDR3 region has the DNA TGTGCCAGCAGTTATCTCCAACATCAGCCCCAGCATTTT. Protein sequence: CASSYLQHQPQHF.

This clonotype came up many times. The chain employs TRBV6-2 or TRBV6-3 and TRBJ2-3; 8 nucleotides align to TRBD1. CDR1 is MNHEY, CDR2 SVGEGT, per germline. This CDR3 has 14 amino acids. The junction had 2 bases not matched to a gene; V was cut back by 4 bases and J by 2 bases. CDR3 in amino acids: CASSWDRSTDTQYF. In nucleotides, the CDR3 is TGTGCCAGCAGTTGGGACAGGTCCACAGATACGCAGTATTTT.

This clonotype was detected many times. The chain uses TRBV5-1 and TRBJ2-1, with a possible D match to TRBD1 (6 bases). V gave up 2 bases and J gave up 8 bases, with 17 bases separating them. The CDR3 is made up of 15 amino acids. Germline CDR1 reads SGHRS; CDR2 reads YFSETQ. Written as DNA, the CDR3 is TGCGCCAGCAGCTTAATCTCCGGGTCAGGGGATGAGCAGTTCTTC. Translating it yields CASSLISGSGDEQFF.

The chain uses TRBV2 and TRBJ2-3, with 9 bases matching TRBD1. This CDR3 contains 15 residues. Unmatched junction bases numbered 5, after V lost 6 bases and J lost 1 base. The germline V gene has CDR1 SNHLY and CDR2 FYNNEI. CDR3 residues: CASRDRGGGTDTQYF. The CDR3 DNA is TGTGCCAGCAGGGACAGGGGTGGCGGCACAGATACGCAGTATTTT. The whole variable domain, remainder taken from reference TRBV2 and TRBJ2-3, is EPEVTQTPSHQVTQMGQEVILRCVPISNHLYFYWYRQILGQKVEFLVSFYNNEISEKSEIFDDQFSVERPDGSNFTLKIRSTKLEDSAMYFCASRDRGGGTDTQYFGPGTRLTVL.

In its sample, this clonotype was seen a few times. The chain carries TRBV10-3 and TRBJ2-1, with 9 bases identical to TRBD1. This CDR3 comprises 14 residues. Per germline, CDR1 ENHRY and CDR2 SYGVKD. V lost 2 bases to trimming and J lost 7 bases; unmatched junction nucleotides: 3. The CDR3: CAISEVGQGNEQFF. CDR3 sequence (DNA): TGTGCCATCAGTGAGGTAGGACAGGGGAATGAGCAGTTCTTC.

The chain has TRBV18 and TRBJ2-7, with TRBD2 matching over 13 bases. The CDR3 is made up of 17 amino acids. J lost 3 bases, V lost 4 bases, and 9 bases had no gene match. CDR1 KGHSH and CDR2 LQKENI come from the germline V gene. CDR3 protein: CASSHGTSGAVFYEQYF. Written as DNA, the CDR3 is TGTGCCAGCTCACATGGGACTAGCGGGGCTGTGTTCTACGAGCAGTACTTC.

This clonotype showed up many times. This rearrangement joins TRBV6-2 or TRBV6-3 to TRBJ2-4, with D perhaps matching TRBD1 or TRBD2 (5 bases each). Germline V gene lookup returns CDR1 MNHEY and CDR2 SVGEGT. V dropped 4 bases and J dropped 8 bases, with 24 bases sitting between them. CDR3 size: 17 residues. The CDR3 DNA reads as TGTGCCAGCAGTTCGCACGTGGGGGACGCAACCCGGTACATTCAGTACTTC. This gives the protein CASSSHVGDATRYIQYF.

This clonotype appeared many times. The chain joins TRBV7-2 to TRBJ1-5, with a weak D call TRBD1 (6 bases). Germline loops: CDR1 SGHTA, CDR2 FQGNSA. V gave up 3 bases and J gave up 0 bases, with 9 bases separating them. The CDR3 loop spans 15 amino acids. CDR3 protein: CASSFKGDSNQPQHF. DNA for the CDR3: TGTGCCAGCAGCTTTAAGGGGGATAGCAATCAGCCCCAGCATTTT.

This rearrangement joins TRBV10-3 to TRBJ2-1; 7 bases are a match to TRBD2. J gave up 3 bases and V 2 bases, and 7 bases lay outside the gene matches. CDR1 is ENHRY, CDR2 SYGVKD, per germline. The CDR3 runs 16 residues. Here the CDR3 DNA reads TGTGCCATCAGTGAGGCCGGGCGGGAGAACTACAATGAGCAGTTCTTC. Its translation is CAISEAGRENYNEQFF.

In its sample, this clonotype was seen many times. The V call is TRBV20-1, the J call TRBJ1-5, with unresolved D. The germline V and J ends were trimmed by 3 bases and 2 bases, with 8 bases remaining between them. Per germline, CDR1 DFQATT and CDR2 SNEGSKA (reference sequence). The CDR3 runs 13 residues. The CDR3 DNA sequence: TGCAGTGCTAGGACTATGGGCAATCAGCCCCAGCATTTT. Translating it yields CSARTMGNQPQHF.

The genes are TRBV20-1 and TRBJ2-3, with D perhaps TRBD2 (5 bases). Per the germline V gene, CDR1 is DFQATT and CDR2 is SNEGSKA (reference sequence). The CDR3 has 12 amino acids. V shed 3 bases and J shed 6 bases, with 10 bases lying between them. Written as DNA, the CDR3 is TGCAGTGCTAGGATATTAGCGGATACGCAGTATTTT. Translated: CSARILADTQYF.

This clonotype was counted at least ten times. The chain combines TRBV6-5 with TRBJ2-1; 7 positions match TRBD2. The CDR3 is 13 residues long. V was pared by 5 bases and J by 10 bases, with 8 bases of the junction left unmatched. Germline assignment: CDR1 MNHEY and CDR2 SVGAGI. The CDR3 DNA is TGTGCCAGCAGTGTCCCCGGGGGAGGGGAGCAGTTCTTC. Protein product: CASSVPGGGEQFF.

This clonotype was seen a few times. The chain links TRBV7-9 to TRBJ2-3; 8 bases align to TRBD1. From germline, CDR1 is SEHNR and CDR2 FQNEAQ (reference sequence). Trimming removed 5 bases from V and 7 bases from J; junction bases left unmatched: 14. The CDR3 extends over 16 amino acids. The CDR3 loop reads CASSERPGGATHTQYF. The CDR3 DNA is TGTGCCAGCAGCGAACGACCAGGGGGCGCGACCCATACGCAGTATTTT.

This clonotype was picked up many times. This chain joins TRBV24-1 and TRBJ2-3; tentatively, D is TRBD1 (6 bases). V lost 3 bases, J lost 1 base, and 10 bases lay in between. CDR3 size: 15 residues. Germline V lookup: CDR1 KGHDR, CDR2 SFDVKD. The CDR3: CATSDPRQGTDTQYF. DNA of the CDR3: TGTGCCACCAGTGATCCCAGACAGGGCACAGATACGCAGTATTTT.

This clonotype showed up many times. The V call is TRBV12-3 or TRBV12-4, the J call TRBJ1-1, with a tentative D call TRBD1 (5 bases). This CDR3 is 15 amino acids long. The ends were cut back, 6 bases at V and 6 bases at J, with 20 bases in the middle. CDR3 amino acids: CASSRFSSRDPEAFF. In DNA form, the CDR3 reads TGTGCCAGCAGCCGATTCTCCAGCAGGGATCCTGAAGCTTTCTTT.

This clonotype was found many times. This chain joins TRBV20-1 and TRBJ2-7; weak D call: TRBD2 (6 bases). Trimming left V 2 bases short and J 4 bases short, with 15 bases between. In germline, CDR1 is DFQATT, CDR2 SNEGSKA (reference sequence). CDR3 length equals 14 residues. DNA for the CDR3: TGCAGTGCTAGACCGGGACTCCAAGCTTACGAGCAGTACTTC. It translates to CSARPGLQAYEQYF.

The table lists this clonotype with many counts. The chain joins TRBV3-1 to TRBJ2-3; D is unresolved. V lost 4 bases, J lost 4 bases, and 12 bases lay in between. The germline V gene encodes CDR1 LGHDT and CDR2 YNNKEL (reference sequence). The CDR3 covers 14 residues. Here the CDR3 reads CASSPSGRADTQYF. The CDR3, as DNA: TGTGCCAGCAGCCCCTCTGGCCGGGCAGATACGCAGTATTTT.

At least ten counts were recorded for this clonotype. This chain links TRBV10-3 with TRBJ1-5; D not resolved. Trimming left V 0 bases short and J 6 bases short, with 6 bases between. In germline, CDR1 is ENHRY, CDR2 SYGVKD. The CDR3 covers 13 residues. The CDR3 DNA reads as TGTGCCATCAGTGAGTCGGAGGCTCAGCCCCAGCATTTT. Its translation is CAISESEAQPQHF.

The chain combines TRBV6-1 with TRBJ1-1; D ambiguous. The germline V gene encodes CDR1 MNHNS and CDR2 SASEGT. There are 15 residues in the CDR3. Between the trimmed V and J ends, which lost 5 bases and 0 bases, there was a span of 13 bases. The CDR3 DNA reads as TGTGCCAGCAGTTGGAGGAGCCAGATGAACACTGAAGCTTTCTTT. It yields the protein CASSWRSQMNTEAFF.

V and J are TRBV14 and TRBJ1-1; D unresolved. V was cut by 2 bases and J by 3 bases, with 13 bases left in between. Germline V CDR1 and CDR2: SGHDN, FVKESK. This CDR3 is 15 amino acids long. The CDR3 sequence: CASSQLKGRDTEAFF. The CDR3 coding sequence is TGTGCCAGCAGCCAATTAAAAGGAAGGGACACTGAAGCTTTCTTT.

This clonotype has a count of ten or more. The rearrangement uses TRBV12-5 and TRBJ2-5, with TRBD1 matching over 7 bases. CDR1 and CDR2 (germline): LGHNT, FRNRAP. The V gene end was trimmed by 1 base and the J gene end by 4 bases; junction bases not matched to a gene: 0. The CDR3 extends over 13 amino acids. In DNA, the CDR3 is TGTGCTAGTGGTTTGGGACAGGGAGAGACCCAGTACTTC. Protein: CASGLGQGETQYF.

This clonotype was counted many times. J is TRBJ2-3 and V is TRBV10-3; 9 nucleotides align to TRBD1. In germline, CDR1 is ENHRY, CDR2 SYGVKD. The CDR3 is 14 residues long. V dropped 6 bases and J dropped 4; count of bases not matched to a gene: 5. The CDR3: CAISRQGGADTQYF. The DNA for the CDR3 is TGTGCCATCAGCCGACAGGGGGGGGCAGATACGCAGTATTTT.

This clonotype was recorded many times. The CDR3 here is CASSFLARGTEQFF. The CDR3 bases are TGTGCCAGCAGCTTTCTCGCTAGGGGGACTGAGCAGTTCTTC. V is TRBV5-5 and J is TRBJ2-1; D may be TRBD1 (6 bases). This CDR3 contains 14 residues. The ends were cut back, 2 bases at V and 9 bases at J, with 15 bases in the middle. Germline V gives CDR1 SGHKS, CDR2 YYEKEE (reference sequence).

There are a few counts of this clonotype. The chain couples TRBV6-2 or TRBV6-3 to TRBJ2-1; TRBD1 matches 8 bases. The J segment lost 6 bases and the V segment lost 0 bases, leaving 7 bases of the junction unmatched. Germline V CDR1 and CDR2: MNHEY, SVGEGT. The CDR3 length is 16 residues. The CDR3 region has the DNA TGTGCCAGCAGTTACTCGTGGCAGGGGGCAAGCAATGAGCAGTTCTTC. This sequence encodes CASSYSWQGASNEQFF.

This clonotype has just a few counts. This chain joins TRBV12-3 or TRBV12-4 and TRBJ2-3; 10 nucleotides align to TRBD1. J was trimmed by 3 bases and V by 6 bases; bases with no gene match: 3. This CDR3 has 14 residues. The CDR3 reads CASRWTGGTDTQYF. CDR3 coding DNA: TGTGCCAGCAGGTGGACAGGGGGAACAGATACGCAGTATTTT.

This clonotype was counted between two and nine times. The CDR3 coding sequence is TGTGCCAGCTCACCAAACAGGCGCGAGACCCAGTACTTC. Amino acid sequence: CASSPNRRETQYF. This chain links TRBV18 with TRBJ2-5; perhaps TRBD1 as D (5 bases). The CDR3 length is 13 residues. The ends were cut back, 2 bases at V and 5 bases at J, with 9 bases in the middle. The germline gives CDR1 KGHSH, CDR2 LQKENI.

The V gene is TRBV9, the J gene TRBJ1-6, with D uncertain. Germline assignment: CDR1 SGDLS and CDR2 YYNGEE. Trimming stripped 0 bases from V and 0 bases from J, with 10 bases between. This CDR3 has 17 amino acids. The chain's CDR3 is CASSVVPSSSYNSPLHF. CDR3 DNA: TGTGCCAGCAGCGTAGTCCCGTCAAGCTCCTATAATTCACCCCTCCACTTT.

This clonotype was seen repeatedly, ten times or more. The rearrangement uses TRBV7-8 and TRBJ2-4, with TRBD2 identical over 8 bases. CDR3 size: 14 residues. Germline V gene data show CDR1 as SGHVS and CDR2 as FQNEAQ. V lost 1 base, J lost 13 bases, and 9 bases stayed unmatched. The CDR3 nucleotides are TGTGCCAGCAGCTTAGGCGGGCTAGCGGGCGTCCAGTACTTC. It is translated as CASSLGGLAGVQYF.

This clonotype was detected a few times. The gene calls are TRBV20-1 and TRBJ1-6; D is unresolved. This CDR3 contains 14 residues. V lost 8 bases, J lost 0 bases, and 11 bases lay in between. Per the germline V gene, CDR1 is DFQATT and CDR2 is SNEGSKA (reference sequence). The CDR3 bases are TGCAGTCTATTGTCCCGCTCCTATAATTCACCCCTCCACTTT. Translating it yields CSLLSRSYNSPLHF.

This clonotype was seen ten or more times. Here the CDR3 DNA reads TGCGCCAGCAGCCAAGATCCTAGCGGGGGGGTAGGGGAGCTGTTTTTT. It encodes CASSQDPSGGVGELFF. V and J are TRBV4-3 and TRBJ2-2, with 12 bases fitting TRBD2. The CDR3 has 16 residues. The V gene's germline CDR1 is LGHNA and CDR2 YSLEER. V lost 0 bases and J lost 8; bases outside the gene matches: 4.